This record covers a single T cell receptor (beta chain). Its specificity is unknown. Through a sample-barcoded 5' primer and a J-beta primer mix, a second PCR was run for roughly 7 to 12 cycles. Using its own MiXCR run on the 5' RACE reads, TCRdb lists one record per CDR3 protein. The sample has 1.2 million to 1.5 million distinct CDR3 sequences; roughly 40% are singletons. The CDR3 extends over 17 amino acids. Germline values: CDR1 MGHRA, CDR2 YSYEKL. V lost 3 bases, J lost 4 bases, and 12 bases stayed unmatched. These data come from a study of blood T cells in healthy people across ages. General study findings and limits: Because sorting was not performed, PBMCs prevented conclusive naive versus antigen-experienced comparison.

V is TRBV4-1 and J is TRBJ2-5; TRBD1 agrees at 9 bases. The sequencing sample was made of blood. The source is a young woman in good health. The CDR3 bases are TGCGCCAGCAGCCAGGGGTGGGGGACAGGGACGTTAGAGACCCAGTACTTC. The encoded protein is CASSQGWGTGTLETQYF.